This entry concerns a single T cell receptor (beta chain). This clonotype appeared once. Its target antigen remains unknown. Qualities for individual bases were not recorded, and no much larger clone is one base off. Just one read gives weak support. High-throughput TCR beta sequencing profiled peripheral blood CD8+ and CD4+ T cells from healthy donors, Susac syndrome patients and multiple sclerosis patients. The Susac syndrome patients fulfilled recently defined diagnostic criteria for either definite or probable disease. Bulk CD8+ and CD4+ T cells were purified by magnetic negative isolation, whereas CD8+ TEMRA cells were enriched by FACS. Blood was drawn into EDTA tubes, processed within 24 hours, and PBMCs were isolated by density gradient centrifugation. PBMCs destined for TCR sequencing were cryopreserved in liquid nitrogen and later thawed in a 37 °C water bath. The sorted or isolated CD4+, CD8+ and CD8+ TEMRA cells had a purity of 90% or higher.

This specimen comes from a study of CD8 T cells in Susac syndrome (dated by TCRdb to the late 2010s). For the wider study: Among the Susac syndrome patients who were sequenced, clinically active disease was present in over 5 and clinical remission was observed in roughly 8. The study used repertoire sequencing to test whether antigen drove CD8+ T cell activation and differentiation in Susac syndrome. Susac syndrome patients were therapy-naive, on corticosteroids (some also receiving IVIg), or on IVIg alone at blood withdrawal. Here is what the overall study found, with its caveats: The CD4+ T cell repertoire of patients with Susac syndrome showed no detectable clonal expansion. The number of individuals in the TCR sequencing and HLA analysis was acknowledged as relatively small.

RNA was extracted using the RNeasy kit, and about 0.45 to 1 microgram was reverse transcribed with random hexamers. The immunoSEQ multiplex PCR assay, which covers 54 Vbeta and 13 Jbeta segments, was used to amplify TCR beta CDR3 regions. PCR amplification bias was corrected using a synthetic template baseline for primer optimization and computational correction. Per the authors' processing: Reads were annotated to V, D and J genes according to IMGT and were analyzed with immunoSEQ Analyzer, with only productive sequences retained. To calculate clonality, Shannon entropy was normalized by log2 of the number of productive unique sequences and then subtracted from one. Public and private clones were assessed among the 100 most prevalent clones of each patient and control. Susac-specific clones were defined as absent from healthy and MS cohorts, 800 to 1,200 published viral clones and other ImmuneACCESS disease sequences. TCRdb applied fastp at Q25 and MiXCR to the public reads, then kept only in-frame beta chains. Each CDR3 protein gets just one entry, which takes the most common genes and DNA from the rows behind it. The V and J calls were determined by TCRdb, not by the authors. The sample table contains around 170,000 distinct CDR3 sequences; only one count was recorded for 90% to 97% of them. The ten largest clones add up to around 0.13% of the sample.

Sequenced sample: CD4+ T cells from PBMCs. The receptor was isolated from a human donor with Susac syndrome.

The CDR3 in this case is CASSLDRYTEAFF. The DNA reads TGTGCCAGCAGCCTAGACAGATACACTGAAGCTTTCTTT. The rearrangement combines TRBV6-2 or TRBV6-3 with TRBJ1-1, with a tentative D gene TRBD1 over 5 matching bases. V sheds 6 bases and J sheds 3 bases, leaving 11 bases between their ends. The CDR3 measures 13 amino acids from cysteine to phenylalanine. The retained sequence is limited to the CDR3, 39 bases, with the frame set at the first base. From the germline V gene, CDR1 is MNHEY and CDR2 is SVGEGT.